A single sample gave rise to the 23 T cell receptor beta chains below, sequenced in a study of T cells in narcolepsy. Sequencing used immunoSEQ multiplex PCR; TCRdb keeps in-frame clones, though not all of them. The table includes 11,000 or so clones, around 94% detected once. The sequenced sample was CD45RA- memory CD4+ T cells from PBMCs. These receptors all stem from a human donor with narcolepsy.

The sample holds one count of this clone. The gene calls are TRBV2 and TRBJ2-7; TRBD1 might be the D (5 bases). Trimming removed 4 bases from V and 3 bases from J, with 10 bases in between. This CDR3 is 13 amino acids long. CDR1 is SNHLY and CDR2 is FYNNEI in the germline V gene. The CDR3 nucleotides are TGTGCCAGCAGTGGGCTGGACAACTACGAGCAGTACTTC. This sequence encodes CASSGLDNYEQYF.

This clone was seen only once. The chain uses TRBV5-1 and TRBJ1-2, with 7 bases aligning to TRBD1. The V segment lost 5 bases and the J segment 5 bases; nucleotides outside the gene matches: 15. The CDR3 runs 16 residues. In germline, CDR1 is SGHRS, CDR2 YFSETQ. CDR3 in amino acids: CASSDGTATLGYGYTF. The CDR3 DNA reads TGCGCCAGCAGTGACGGGACAGCCACTTTAGGATATGGCTACACCTTC. The whole variable domain, remainder taken from reference TRBV5-1 and TRBJ1-2, is KAGVTQTPRYLIKTRGQQVTLSCSPISGHRSVSWYQQTPGQGLQFLFEYFSETQRNKGNFPGRFSGRQFSNSRSEMNVSTLELGDSALYLCASSDGTATLGYGYTFGSGTRLTVV.

This chain connects TRBV4-1 to TRBJ1-5; D gene uncertain. The V end was cut by 1 base, the J end by 6 bases, with 13 bases between. The CDR3 has 15 residues. CDR1 MGHRA and CDR2 YSYEKL come from the germline V gene. In nucleotides, the CDR3 is TGCGCCAGCAGCCAAGTGTACGGGTCTGGTCAGCCCCAGCATTTT. Protein: CASSQVYGSGQPQHF.

The chain is built from TRBV5-5 and TRBJ1-2; D uncertain. The germline V and J ends were trimmed by 2 bases and 7 bases, with 12 bases remaining between them. The CDR3 covers 13 residues. The germline CDR1 and CDR2 sequences are SGHKS and YYEKEE (reference sequence). The CDR3 nucleotides are TGTGCCAGCAGCTTTGCCGGCGGGAGTGGCTACACCTTC. Protein sequence: CASSFAGGSGYTF.

This clone was seen a handful of times. The chain recombines TRBV10-3 with TRBJ2-1; D is perhaps TRBD1 (6 bases). The CDR3 is made up of 18 amino acids. V lost 1 base to trimming and J lost 2 bases, with 18 bases between them. Per germline, CDR1 ENHRY and CDR2 SYGVKD. CDR3 protein: CAISEFLDSAPPYNEQFF. CDR3 DNA: TGTGCCATCAGTGAGTTCTTGGACAGTGCCCCCCCCTACAATGAGCAGTTCTTC.

This chain connects TRBV18 to TRBJ1-2; no clear D gene. Germline CDR1 and CDR2: KGHSH and LQKENI. The ends were cut back, 0 bases at V and 8 bases at J, with 10 bases in the middle. This CDR3 spans 13 amino acids. The chain's CDR3 is CASSPPPRDGYTF. The CDR3 DNA follows: TGTGCCAGCTCACCACCCCCGCGCGACGGCTACACCTTC.

The chain carries TRBV5-1 and TRBJ2-3, with D perhaps TRBD1 or TRBD2 (6 bases each). V lost 4 bases and J 2 bases, leaving 11 bases between the germline ends. The CDR3 extends over 14 amino acids. Germline V gives CDR1 SGHRS, CDR2 YFSETQ. In DNA, the CDR3 is TGCGCCAGCAGCACAGGGACTCACACAGATACGCAGTATTTT. Its protein product is CASSTGTHTDTQYF. Full variable domain (missing parts from reference TRBV5-1 and TRBJ2-3): KAGVTQTPRYLIKTRGQQVTLSCSPISGHRSVSWYQQTPGQGLQFLFEYFSETQRNKGNFPGRFSGRQFSNSRSEMNVSTLELGDSALYLCASSTGTHTDTQYFGPGTRLTVL.

This chain links TRBV19 with TRBJ2-7; a weak D match, TRBD2 (6 bases). Per germline, CDR1 LNHDA and CDR2 SQIVND (reference sequence). There are 14 residues in the CDR3. Trimming left V 3 bases short and J 2 bases short, with 11 bases between. The CDR3 is CASSIGSGAYEQYF. CDR3 nucleotide sequence: TGTGCCAGTAGTATTGGTAGCGGTGCCTACGAGCAGTACTTC. The whole variable domain, remainder taken from reference TRBV19 and TRBJ2-7, is DGGITQSPKYLFRKEGQNVTLSCEQNLNHDAMYWYRQDPGQGLRLIYYSQIVNDFQKGDIAEGYSVSREKKESFPLTVTSAQKNPTAFYLCASSIGSGAYEQYFGPGTRLTVT.

This chain connects TRBV30 to TRBJ2-3, with D perhaps matching TRBD1 or TRBD2 (6 bases each). The CDR3 is made up of 13 amino acids. Germline CDR1 reads GTSNPN; CDR2 reads SVGIG (reference sequence). V was pared by 5 bases and J by 1 base, with 10 bases between. Written as DNA, the CDR3 is TGTGCCTGGCTGAGGGGGGGCACAGATACGCAGTATTTT. Its translation: CAWLRGGTDTQYF.

This clone occurred once. The chain recombines TRBV2 with TRBJ1-6, with 7 bases aligning to TRBD1. Germline V gene data show CDR1 as SNHLY and CDR2 as FYNNEI. V shed 6 bases, J shed 4 bases, and the junction held 3 bases outside the gene matches. The CDR3 spans 14 residues. The CDR3 region is CASRTGAYNSPLHF. The CDR3 nucleotides read TGTGCCAGCAGAACAGGGGCTTATAATTCACCCCTCCACTTT.

The gene calls are TRBV6-1 and TRBJ1-1; TRBD1 aligns across 9 bases. J gave up 5 bases and V 6 bases, and 7 bases lay outside the gene matches. The CDR3 loop spans 14 amino acids. CDR1 is MNHNS and CDR2 is SASEGT in the germline V gene. CDR3 loop: CASSETGGRTEAFF. The CDR3 region has the DNA TGTGCCAGCAGCGAGACAGGGGGAAGGACTGAAGCTTTCTTT.

The V call is TRBV5-1, the J call TRBJ2-5, with D unresolved. The CDR3 covers 14 residues. The germline gives CDR1 SGHRS, CDR2 YFSETQ. V gave up 3 bases and J gave up 1 base, with 10 bases separating them. CDR3 loop: CASSYGRFQETQYF. CDR3 in DNA: TGCGCCAGCAGCTATGGACGGTTCCAAGAGACCCAGTACTTC.

This clone came up a few times. The chain joins TRBV27 to TRBJ1-1; D unresolved. Germline CDR1 is MNHEY and CDR2 is SMNVEV (reference sequence). The CDR3 has 14 residues. Trimming took 4 bases from V and 1 from J, leaving 10 bases between them. Here the CDR3 DNA reads TGTGCCAGCAGTTCTTGGGTTGGGAACACTGAAGCTTTCTTT. It is translated as CASSSWVGNTEAFF.

The chain combines TRBV7-6 with TRBJ1-5; D might be TRBD1 (5 bases). Germline CDR1 SGHVS, CDR2 FNYEAQ. The germline V and J ends were trimmed by 5 bases and 0 bases, with 11 bases remaining between them. The CDR3 extends over 15 amino acids. The CDR3 bases are TGTGCCAGCAGCCCCGACAGCCATAGCAATCAGCCCCAGCATTTT. This translates into CASSPDSHSNQPQHF.

J is TRBJ2-1 and V is TRBV9; 9 nucleotides match TRBD1. The CDR3 spans 15 residues. In germline, CDR1 is SGDLS, CDR2 YYNGEE. The trim removed 0 bases at V and 7 bases at J, leaving 5 bases unmatched. CDR3: CASSVEGQGGNEQFF. The CDR3 DNA follows: TGTGCCAGCAGCGTAGAGGGACAGGGAGGGAATGAGCAGTTCTTC.

CDR3 sequence: CSLRLVNGELFF. The CDR3 DNA sequence: TGCAGCCTCAGACTAGTTAACGGGGAGCTGTTTTTT. The chain couples TRBV29-1 to TRBJ2-2; maybe TRBD2 (6 bases). From germline, CDR1 is SQVTM and CDR2 ANQGSEA. CDR3 length: 12 residues. V lost 8 bases and J 7 bases, leaving 14 bases between the germline ends.

This chain uses TRBV19 with TRBJ2-6; no clear D gene. Germline CDR1 is LNHDA and CDR2 is SQIVND (reference sequence). V lost 3 bases, J lost 0 bases, and 12 bases lay in between. This CDR3 has 17 residues. CDR3 in amino acids: CASSIKGPSSGANVLTF. CDR3 nucleotides: TGTGCCAGTAGTATCAAGGGTCCGAGCTCTGGGGCCAACGTCCTGACTTTC.

The chain has TRBV7-2 and TRBJ1-6, with TRBD1 matching 7 bases. Germline values: CDR1 SGHTA, CDR2 FQGNSA. The CDR3 spans 14 residues. J lost 13 bases, V lost 4 bases, and 10 bases had no gene match. The CDR3 DNA follows: TGTGCCAGCAGCTCCCAGCGACAGGGAGGCCCCCTCCACTTT. It translates to CASSSQRQGGPLHF.

This rearrangement joins TRBV6-1 to TRBJ2-7, with unresolved D. CDR3 size: 16 residues. In germline, CDR1 is MNHNS, CDR2 SASEGT. The ends were cut back, 0 bases at V and 6 bases at J, with 18 bases in the middle. Here the CDR3 DNA reads TGTGCCAGCAGTGAAGCGCACGGGCCCCGAGGTGGCGAGCAGTACTTC. Translated, it gives CASSEAHGPRGGEQYF.

CDR3 coding DNA: TGTGCCAGCAGTGAAGGACAGGGATCGGCTACGCAGTATTTT. Translation: CASSEGQGSATQYF. This sequence joins TRBV6-1 and TRBJ2-3, with TRBD1 matching over 7 bases. Germline-derived CDR1 and CDR2 are MNHNS and SASEGT. V lost 1 base to trimming and J lost 8 bases; unmatched junction nucleotides: 6. The CDR3 runs to 14 residues.

The genes are TRBV5-1 and TRBJ2-3; no reliable D call. V was cut by 4 bases and J by 4 bases, with 13 bases left in between. CDR3 length equals 14 residues. In germline, CDR1 is SGHRS, CDR2 YFSETQ. DNA of the CDR3: TGCGCCAGCAGCCCCAGTACGCGTGCAGATACGCAGTATTTT. This codes for CASSPSTRADTQYF.

This chain joins TRBV7-9 and TRBJ2-3; no definite D call. This CDR3 contains 13 residues. Trimming left V 4 bases short and J 3 bases short, with 8 bases between. CDR1 and CDR2 (germline): SEHNR, FQNEAQ (reference sequence). The CDR3 protein is CASSSYRTDTQYF. The CDR3 region has the DNA TGTGCCAGCAGCTCCTACCGGACAGATACGCAGTATTTT.

The sample holds one count of this clone. The gene calls are TRBV18 and TRBJ1-2; TRBD1 matches 7 bases. The CDR3 extends over 14 amino acids. CDR1 KGHSH and CDR2 LQKENI come from the germline V gene. J gave up 4 bases and V 6 bases, and 8 bases lay outside the gene matches. The CDR3 sequence is CASSQDRRSYGYTF. The DNA for the CDR3 is TGTGCCAGCTCGCAGGACAGGAGAAGCTATGGCTACACCTTC.